This TCR beta chain was observed in a study of cytomegalovirus exposure and HLA in healthy donors. Sequenced by immunoSEQ multiplex PCR; TCRdb stores in-frame clones only, minus some. This repertoire shows around 130,000 clones, about 84% found once; its top ten account for roughly 1.9%. Germline CDR1 SGHDT, CDR2 YYEEEE. The CDR3 covers 15 residues. V was pared by 3 bases and J by 0 bases, with 3 bases of the junction left unmatched. This TCR was recovered from a woman aged 25 to 39 in good health and CMV-seronegative. Sample: PBMCs. The chain combines TRBV5-6 with TRBJ2-4; 7 bases are a match to TRBD1. The CDR3 DNA follows: TGTGCCAGCAGCTCTGGGACAGTAGCCAAAAACATTCAGTACTTC. This sequence encodes CASSSGTVAKNIQYF.